Following are 3 T cell receptor beta chains from one sample sequenced in a study of human T cells and chemical hapten exposure. Time point defined: patch test 1, 2 weeks after DPC sensitization. Treatment of the sample: therapeutic diphenylcyclopropenone sensitization with weekly scalp DPC. TCRdb re-called the RACE reads through MiXCR, storing one row per CDR3 protein. Counted here are 150,000 to 200,000 distinct CDR3 sequences, more than 12% occurring once; the ten biggest clones make up 1.5% to 2%. The sample consisted of whole blood, taken in connection with sensitization to the hapten diphenylcyclopropenone (DPC). All receptors derive from a woman in her 30s with alopecia areata. Some clones in this sample may be carry-over from other donors' samples.

This clonotype was picked up many times. The chain carries TRBV6-6 and TRBJ2-3; D remains unclear. CDR1 MNHNY and CDR2 SVGAGI come from the germline V gene (reference sequence). The ends were cut back, 9 bases at V and 2 bases at J, with 9 bases in the middle. The CDR3 has 12 residues. The CDR3 nucleotides read TGTGCCAGTTCGACCGTCACAGATACGCAGTATTTT. It codes for CASSTVTDTQYF.

The gene calls are TRBV9 and TRBJ2-3; D gene uncertain. Between the trimmed V and J ends, which lost 0 bases and 3 bases, there was a span of 5 bases. CDR3 length equals 13 residues. Germline assignment: CDR1 SGDLS and CDR2 YYNGEE. This chain's CDR3 is CASSVVGTDTQYF. The CDR3 bases are TGTGCCAGCAGCGTAGTCGGGACAGATACGCAGTATTTT.

This clonotype has at least ten counts. The J gene is TRBJ2-5, the V gene TRBV11-2; D tentatively fits TRBD1 or TRBD2 (5 bases each). The V end was cut by 6 bases, the J end by 1 base, with 12 bases between. CDR1 and CDR2 from the germline V gene are SGHAT and FQNNGV. The length of the CDR3 is 14 residues. The CDR3 DNA follows: TGTGCCAGCAGTGGGGGATATGTCCAAGAGACCCAGTACTTC. Translating it yields CASSGGYVQETQYF.